These T cell receptor beta chains were read from a single sample in a study of sequential checkpoint blockade in melanoma. The repertoire was sequenced with immunoSEQ multiplex PCR; TCRdb's copy has only in-frame clones and lacks some. The repertoire holds roughly 28,000 clones, with more than 60% as singletons. Sequencing used CD8+ T cells sorted from blood (inferred from file names), obtained from a patient given nivolumab and ipilimumab in sequence. The receptor set was obtained from a human donor with melanoma. Each CDR3 is given with its conserved first and last residue. D genes are given only for firm matches. Expanded clones get a size class; other rows say once, few or many, or leave the size out.

V: TRBV28
J: TRBJ2-7
D: TRBD2
size: NA
CDR3: CAISSEGGDYEQYF
DNA: TGTGCCATCTCCTCGGAGGGAGGGGACTACGAGCAGTACTTC

V: TRBV4-1
J: TRBJ2-7
D: NA
size: NA
CDR3: CASSLRTDYEQYF
DNA: TGCGCCAGCAGCCTTCGTACAGATTACGAGCAGTACTTC

V: TRBV13
J: TRBJ2-7
D: TRBD2
size: NA
CDR3: CASRGDSGGSVEQYF
DNA: TGTGCCAGCAGGGGCGATAGCGGGGGGTCTGTGGAGCAGTACTTC

V: TRBV27
J: TRBJ2-1
D: NA
size: NA
CDR3: CASNHGGDEQFF
DNA: TGTGCCAGCAACCACGGAGGGGATGAGCAGTTCTTC

V: TRBV18
J: TRBJ2-5
D: NA
size: NA
CDR3: CASSPRRETQYF
DNA: TGTGCCAGCTCACCACGGAGAGAGACCCAGTACTTC

V: TRBV27
J: TRBJ2-1
D: NA
size: NA
CDR3: CASSFIISYNEQFF
DNA: TGTGCCAGCAGTTTCATCATTAGTTACAATGAGCAGTTCTTC

V: TRBV2
J: TRBJ2-3
D: NA
size: NA
CDR3: CASSQGTDTQYF
DNA: TGTGCCAGCAGTCAGGGCACAGATACGCAGTATTTT

V: TRBV7-9
J: TRBJ2-7
D: NA
size: NA
CDR3: CASSLVYEQYF
DNA: TGTGCCAGCAGCCTTGTCTACGAGCAGTACTTC

V: TRBV27
J: TRBJ2-7
D: NA
size: NA
CDR3: CASSLRAGDSYEQYF
DNA: TGTGCCAGCAGTTTACGGGCAGGGGACTCCTACGAGCAGTACTTC

V: TRBV5-4
J: TRBJ2-2
D: NA
size: NA
CDR3: CASSFGEGGELFF
DNA: TGTGCCAGCAGCTTCGGAGAAGGAGGGGAGCTGTTTTTT

V: TRBV7-9
J: TRBJ2-7
D: NA
size: NA
CDR3: CASSLVGAGLAYEQYF
DNA: TGTGCCAGCAGCTTAGTTGGGGCAGGGTTAGCCTACGAGCAGTACTTC

V: TRBV6-5
J: TRBJ2-2
D: TRBD1
size: few
CDR3: CASGGQGGGTGELFF
DNA: TGTGCCAGCGGAGGACAGGGGGGGGGCACCGGGGAGCTGTTTTTT

V: TRBV9
J: TRBJ2-5
D: TRBD1
size: NA
CDR3: CASSSSRTGRTETQYF
DNA: TGTGCCAGCAGCTCTTCGAGGACAGGGAGGACGGAGACCCAGTACTTC

V: TRBV9
J: TRBJ2-3
D: NA
size: NA
CDR3: CASSSSFRETEITDTQYF
DNA: TGTGCCAGCAGCTCTTCTTTCCGGGAGACCGAGATTACAGATACGCAGTATTTT

V: TRBV2
J: TRBJ1-5
D: TRBD1
size: few
CDR3: CASRTGTGNQPQHF
DNA: TGTGCCAGCAGGACCGGGACAGGTAATCAGCCCCAGCATTTT

V: TRBV28
J: TRBJ2-7
D: TRBD2
size: once
CDR3: CASSLHGGGRPSYEQYF
DNA: TGTGCCAGCAGTCTTCATGGAGGCGGGAGGCCGTCCTACGAGCAGTACTTC

V: TRBV7-9
J: TRBJ2-1
D: TRBD2
size: NA
CDR3: CASSIGLAGAYNEQFF
DNA: TGTGCCAGCAGCATCGGACTAGCGGGAGCCTACAATGAGCAGTTCTTC

V: TRBV15
J: TRBJ2-1
D: TRBD1
size: NA
CDR3: CATSRVRGQGASGRYNEQFF
DNA: TGTGCCACCAGCAGAGTTCGGGGACAGGGGGCTAGCGGCCGTTACAATGAGCAGTTCTTC

V: TRBV28
J: TRBJ2-7
D: NA
size: NA
CDR3: CASSPLLITQVYEQYF
DNA: TGTGCCAGCAGTCCCCTCCTAATTACACAGGTCTACGAGCAGTACTTC

V: TRBV6-5
J: TRBJ2-3
D: NA
size: NA
CDR3: CASSTSDTSRQYF
DNA: NA

V: TRBV6-4
J: TRBJ2-3
D: TRBD2
size: NA
CDR3: CASSERGESTDTQYF
DNA: TGTGCCAGCAGTGAGCGGGGGGAAAGCACAGATACGCAGTATTTT

V: TRBV7-3
J: TRBJ2-3
D: NA
size: NA
CDR3: CEGTDTQYF
DNA: TGCGAGGGAACAGATACGCAGTATTTT

V: TRBV6-5
J: TRBJ2-3
D: NA
size: NA
CDR3: CASSYSIGQNTQYF
DNA: TGTGCCAGCAGTTACTCGATCGGACAGAATACGCAGTATTTT

V: TRBV30
J: TRBJ2-6
D: NA
size: NA
CDR3: CAWSPTRDSFSGANVLTF
DNA: TGTGCCTGGAGTCCTACTCGGGACTCATTCTCTGGGGCCAACGTCCTGACTTTC

V: TRBV5-6
J: TRBJ2-1
D: TRBD2
size: NA
CDR3: CASSPPGGRAKNEQFF
DNA: TGTGCCAGCAGCCCCCCGGGCGGGAGGGCCAAGAATGAGCAGTTCTTC

V: TRBV4-1
J: TRBJ2-7
D: TRBD2
size: NA
CDR3: CASSHLAGGYEQYF
DNA: TGCGCCAGCAGCCACTTAGCGGGGGGCTACGAGCAGTACTTC

V: TRBV2
J: TRBJ2-7
D: TRBD2
size: NA
CDR3: CASSGGLIYEQYF
DNA: TGTGCCAGCAGTGGGGGACTAATCTACGAGCAGTACTTC

V: TRBV7-8
J: TRBJ1-2
D: NA
size: NA
CDR3: CASSRERGDYGYTF
DNA: TGTGCCAGCAGCCGAGAGCGGGGAGACTATGGCTACACCTTC

V: TRBV7-3
J: TRBJ2-2
D: TRBD2
size: NA
CDR3: CASSPLAGDTGELFF
DNA: TGTGCCAGCAGCCCTCTAGCGGGAGACACCGGGGAGCTGTTTTTT

V: TRBV29-1
J: TRBJ2-4
D: NA
size: NA
CDR3: CSVSKGGVAKNIQYF
DNA: TGCAGCGTTTCTAAAGGGGGGGTAGCCAAAAACATTCAGTACTTC

V: TRBV11-2
J: TRBJ1-1
D: NA
size: NA
CDR3: CASSPQTEAFF
DNA: TGTGCCAGCAGTCCGCAGACTGAAGCTTTCTTT

V: TRBV7-9
J: TRBJ2-7
D: TRBD2
size: NA
CDR3: CASSSELAGGNPYEQYF
DNA: TGTGCCAGCAGCTCCGAACTAGCGGGCGGAAACCCCTACGAGCAGTACTTC

V: TRBV7-5
J: TRBJ2-7
D: NA
size: NA
CDR3: CARNLSQISYEQYF
DNA: TGTGCCAGAAACCTATCTCAAATCTCCTACGAGCAGTACTTC

V: TRBV15
J: TRBJ1-1
D: NA
size: NA
CDR3: CATSRAQGGMWAFF
DNA: TGTGCCACCAGCAGAGCACAGGGCGGTATGTGGGCTTTCTTT

V: TRBV5-1
J: TRBJ2-1
D: NA
size: few
CDR3: CASSYSSYNEQFF
DNA: TGCGCCAGCAGCTATAGCTCCTACAATGAGCAGTTCTTC

V: TRBV9
J: TRBJ2-3
D: TRBD1
size: NA
CDR3: CASSVEGLNRGPDTQYF
DNA: TGTGCCAGCAGCGTAGAAGGACTGAACAGGGGGCCAGATACGCAGTATTTT

V: TRBV28
J: TRBJ1-3
D: TRBD1
size: NA
CDR3: CASSKPGTDLNTIYF
DNA: TGTGCCAGCAGCAAGCCCGGGACAGACTTAAACACCATATATTTT